A single sample is the source of the 27 T cell receptor beta chains below, sequenced in a study of control samples from healthy donors and cancer patients. Only in-frame clones appear in the TCRdb table, and some are missing; sequencing was by immunoSEQ multiplex PCR. The data show about 190,000 clones, with over 80% seen just once and 1.5% to 2% held by the top ten. Sequenced sample: blood. The receptors originated from a man under 40 in good health.

This chain joins TRBV20-1 and TRBJ1-1; D call uncertain. Trimming cost V 6 bases and J 6 bases, with 11 bases left between them. The CDR3 contains 11 residues. The germline V gene encodes CDR1 DFQATT and CDR2 SNEGSKA (reference sequence). The CDR3 spells CSATPTSEAFF. The DNA of the CDR3 is TGCAGTGCCACCCCGACTTCTGAAGCTTTCTTT.

This sequence joins TRBV2 and TRBJ2-7, with unresolved D. Germline CDR1 and CDR2: SNHLY and FYNNEI. There are 12 residues in the CDR3. V dropped 7 bases and J dropped 3 bases, with 10 bases sitting between them. In DNA form, the CDR3 reads TGTGCCAGCACCCCGACCCACTACGAGCAGTACTTC. This sequence encodes CASTPTHYEQYF. The full variable domain, rest sourced from reference TRBV2 and TRBJ2-7, is EPEVTQTPSHQVTQMGQEVILRCVPISNHLYFYWYRQILGQKVEFLVSFYNNEISEKSEIFDDQFSVERPDGSNFTLKIRSTKLEDSAMYFCASTPTHYEQYFGPGTRLTVT.

A word on this clone: Distinct nucleotide sequences in the sample also encode this CDR3. The chain employs TRBV7-2 and TRBJ1-5; D ambiguous. The germline V gene encodes CDR1 SGHTA and CDR2 FQGNSA. The CDR3 extends over 13 amino acids. The V gene lost 5 bases and the J gene lost 2 bases, with 7 bases spanning the gap. The CDR3 nucleotides read TGTGCCAGCAGCCGCGGAGGCAATCAGCCCCAGCATTTT. Protein: CASSRGGNQPQHF.

The J gene is TRBJ1-3, the V gene TRBV13; weak D call: TRBD1 (5 bases). CDR3 size: 15 residues. The ends were cut back, 1 base at V and 2 bases at J, with 9 bases in the middle. Germline-derived CDR1 and CDR2 are PRHDT and FYEKMQ (reference sequence). The CDR3, as DNA: TGTGCCAGCAGCTTAGAGGTAGGGGCTGGAAACACCATATATTTT. Amino acids: CASSLEVGAGNTIYF.

J is TRBJ2-7 and V is TRBV15; 11 bases align to TRBD1. The CDR3 covers 16 residues. V lost 0 bases, J lost 5 bases, and 6 bases stayed unmatched. CDR1 is LNHNV, CDR2 YYDKDF, per germline (reference sequence). CDR3 in DNA: TGTGCCACCAGCAGAGATGGGGGACAGGGGGTCCACGAGCAGTACTTC. This sequence encodes CATSRDGGQGVHEQYF.

The V call is TRBV18, the J call TRBJ1-5; D is possibly TRBD1 (5 bases). There are 14 residues in the CDR3. V was trimmed by 5 bases and J by 3 bases, leaving 11 bases between them. CDR1 and CDR2 from the germline V gene are KGHSH and LQKENI. The CDR3 is CASSGGNNNQPQHF. The CDR3, as DNA: TGTGCCAGCTCAGGGGGGAACAACAATCAGCCCCAGCATTTT.

The genes are TRBV19 and TRBJ1-2, with D uncertain. CDR1 and CDR2 from the germline V gene are LNHDA and SQIVND (reference sequence). This CDR3 has 15 amino acids. Trimming left V 7 bases short and J 5 bases short, with 20 bases between. The CDR3 loop is CASTYIYGEQYGYTF. CDR3 sequence (DNA): TGTGCCAGTACCTATATCTACGGGGAACAATATGGCTACACCTTC.

V usage is TRBV6-1 and J usage is TRBJ2-3, with 7 bases that match TRBD2. This CDR3 has 17 residues. V trimming: 4 bases; J trimming: 2 bases; junction bases outside the gene matches: 12. CDR1 and CDR2 from the germline V gene are MNHNS and SASEGT. The CDR3 is CASSARTITSATDTQYF. The CDR3 bases are TGTGCCAGCAGTGCCCGAACAATAACTAGCGCCACAGATACGCAGTATTTT.

The CDR3 DNA reads TGTGCCAGCAGCCAAACCGTGAGGGACACCATATATTTT. Translated: CASSQTVRDTIYF. V is TRBV3-1 (or the pseudogene TRBV3-2) and J is TRBJ1-3, with unresolved D. The CDR3 is made up of 13 amino acids. The germline V gene has CDR1 LGHDT and CDR2 YNNKEL (reference sequence). The V and J ends lost 2 bases and 8 bases respectively, with 10 bases between them.

This clone has just a few counts. The chain uses TRBV6-1 and TRBJ2-4, with TRBD2 as a possible D gene (6 bases). The CDR3 is 16 residues long. Trimming pared 3 bases from V and 8 bases from J, leaving 20 bases between. The germline V gene encodes CDR1 MNHNS and CDR2 SASEGT. Here the CDR3 reads CASSEPGGLAMDIQYF. Written as DNA, the CDR3 is TGTGCCAGCAGTGAGCCCGGAGGCCTAGCGATGGACATTCAGTACTTC.

The chain combines TRBV5-1 with TRBJ1-4; 8 nucleotides line up with TRBD1. The germline CDR1 and CDR2 sequences are SGHRS and YFSETQ. Trimming at V came to 6 bases and at J to 7 bases, leaving 11 bases not matched to a gene. The CDR3 extends over 15 amino acids. The CDR3 reads CASTPAGTGAEKLFF. CDR3 in DNA: TGCGCCAGCACTCCCGCCGGGACAGGAGCTGAAAAACTGTTTTTT.

The chain is built from TRBV6-6 and TRBJ2-3; 7 bases map to TRBD1. V dropped 2 bases and J dropped 4; count of bases not matched to a gene: 3. Germline CDR1 reads MNHNY; CDR2 reads SVGAGI (reference sequence). The CDR3 sequence is 14 residues long. CDR3: CASSYDRASDTQYF. CDR3 sequence (DNA): TGTGCCAGCAGTTACGACAGGGCCTCAGATACGCAGTATTTT.

The V call is TRBV27, the J call TRBJ2-3; D remains unclear. Per the germline V gene, CDR1 is MNHEY and CDR2 is SMNVEV (reference sequence). V was shortened by 2 bases and J by 2 bases, with 11 bases between the two germline ends. The CDR3 extends over 15 amino acids. The DNA of the CDR3 is TGTGCCAGCAGTTTAATCCCGACGGACACAGATACGCAGTATTTT. Its protein is CASSLIPTDTDTQYF.

J is TRBJ2-1 and V is TRBV5-3; 7 bases line up with TRBD2. TRBV5-3 is assigned to the ORF class and has an uncertain function. There are 15 residues in the CDR3. J lost 0 bases, V lost 2 bases, and 2 bases had no gene match. The CDR3, as DNA: TGTGCCAGAAGCTTCGGCGGGGGCTCCTACAATGAGCAGTTCTTC. Translated, it gives CARSFGGGSYNEQFF.

This chain uses TRBV6-2 or TRBV6-3 with TRBJ2-2; tentatively, D is TRBD1 (7 bases). Trimming shortened V by 5 bases and J by 3 bases, and 13 bases separated the two germline ends. The CDR3 has 15 amino acids. Germline CDR1 reads MNHEY; CDR2 reads SVGEGT. CDR3 sequence (DNA): TGTGCCAGCAGTATCCAGGGGGGTGACACCGGGGAGCTGTTTTTT. This sequence encodes CASSIQGGDTGELFF.

The chain is built from TRBV6-5 and TRBJ1-1; TRBD1 agrees at 7 bases. The CDR3 is 13 residues long. Germline CDR1 is MNHEY and CDR2 is SVGAGI. V dropped 5 bases and J dropped 1; count of bases not matched to a gene: 1. CDR3 amino acids: CASSRTGNTEAFF. Here the CDR3 DNA reads TGTGCCAGCAGTCGGACAGGGAACACTGAAGCTTTCTTT.

The rearrangement links TRBV2 to TRBJ2-7; D ambiguous. The CDR3 extends over 13 amino acids. V lost 0 bases and J lost 4, with 7 bases in between. The germline V gene encodes CDR1 SNHLY and CDR2 FYNNEI. The CDR3 spells CASSEALLYEQYF. The CDR3 DNA follows: TGTGCCAGCAGTGAAGCGCTTCTTTACGAGCAGTACTTC.

The chain recombines TRBV18 with TRBJ1-5; 9 nucleotides match TRBD1. V lost 0 bases, J lost 3 bases, and 9 bases stayed unmatched. The CDR3 sequence is 18 residues long. Per the germline V gene, CDR1 is KGHSH and CDR2 is LQKENI. CDR3 in amino acids: CASSPPKGQGGVNQPQHF. Here the CDR3 DNA reads TGTGCCAGCTCACCACCAAAGGGACAGGGAGGGGTCAATCAGCCCCAGCATTTT. Variable domain in full (rest from reference TRBV18 and TRBJ1-5): NAGVMQNPRHLVRRRGQEARLRCSPMKGHSHVYWYRQLPEEGLKFMVYLQKENIIDESGMPKERFSAEFPKEGPSILRIQQVVRGDSAAYFCASSPPKGQGGVNQPQHFGDGTRLSIL.

This chain uses TRBV5-6 with TRBJ1-1; tentatively, D is TRBD1 (5 bases). Germline CDR1 is SGHDT and CDR2 is YYEEEE. The CDR3 totals 16 residues. Trimming pared 4 bases from V and 6 bases from J, leaving 22 bases between. CDR3 in amino acids: CASSTHPSEGRPEAFF. CDR3 DNA: TGTGCCAGCAGCACTCACCCCAGCGAGGGACGACCTGAAGCTTTCTTT.

The chain employs TRBV7-9 and TRBJ1-5; 7 bases align to TRBD1. CDR1 is SEHNR and CDR2 is FQNEAQ in the germline V gene (reference sequence). V lost 3 bases and J lost 7; bases outside the gene matches: 12. The CDR3 runs 16 residues. The CDR3 region has the DNA TGTGCCAGCAGCTTCGGGACACAGGGGTACGAACAGCCCCAGCATTTT. Protein: CASSFGTQGYEQPQHF.

This clone was picked up a small number of times. V is TRBV2 and J is TRBJ1-2, with TRBD1 matching 9 bases. The CDR3 loop spans 13 amino acids. Germline CDR1 and CDR2: SNHLY and FYNNEI. Trimming took 6 bases from V and 4 from J; bases not matched to a gene: 3. The CDR3 bases are TGTGCCAGCAGGAGGGGACAGGGCTATGGCTACACCTTC. It yields the protein CASRRGQGYGYTF.

The CDR3 DNA sequence: TGTGCCAGCAGTTTAATTCTGGGCCCCTCCTACGAGCAGTACTTC. It translates to CASSLILGPSYEQYF. V is TRBV27 and J is TRBJ2-7; D is ambiguous. Trimming pared 2 bases from V and 0 bases from J, leaving 11 bases between. The length of the CDR3 is 15 residues. The germline V gene encodes CDR1 MNHEY and CDR2 SMNVEV (reference sequence).

The chain combines TRBV7-9 with TRBJ1-2; 9 bases map to TRBD1. Germline CDR1 and CDR2: SEHNR and FQNEAQ (reference sequence). The CDR3 contains 13 residues. Trimming at V came to 3 bases and at J to 7 bases, leaving 3 bases not matched to a gene. The DNA of the CDR3 is TGTGCCAGCAGCTTGGGACAGGGTACTGGCTACACCTTC. Its protein is CASSLGQGTGYTF.

CDR3 DNA sequence: TGTGCCAGCTCACCCTATGACAGCGGTAACGCTGAAGCTTTCTTT. Translation: CASSPYDSGNAEAFF. The chain uses TRBV18 and TRBJ1-1, with a weak D call TRBD1 (5 bases). This CDR3 has 15 amino acids. V was trimmed by 3 bases and J by 6 bases, leaving 17 bases between them. Germline V gives CDR1 KGHSH, CDR2 LQKENI.

This chain connects TRBV6-1 to TRBJ1-5; D is undetermined. Trimming removed 1 base at V and 5 bases at J, with 9 bases between. This CDR3 has 14 residues. The germline V gene has CDR1 MNHNS and CDR2 SASEGT. The CDR3 spells CASSEDGLYQPQHF. The CDR3 DNA is TGTGCCAGCAGTGAAGACGGACTCTATCAGCCCCAGCATTTT.

The V gene is TRBV19, the J gene TRBJ1-2, with a tentative D call TRBD1 (6 bases). V gave up 6 bases and J gave up 2 bases, with 13 bases separating them. This CDR3 is 14 amino acids long. Germline assignment: CDR1 LNHDA and CDR2 SQIVND (reference sequence). CDR3: CASRKTGPNYGYTF. The CDR3 nucleotides are TGTGCCAGTAGGAAGACAGGACCCAACTATGGCTACACCTTC.

This CDR3 is CASSRTEISTDTQYF. Written as DNA, the CDR3 is TGCGCCAGCAGCCGGACAGAGATTAGCACAGATACGCAGTATTTT. V gene TRBV5-1 combines with J gene TRBJ2-3; a weak D match, TRBD1 (6 bases). V lost 4 bases and J lost 0, with 12 bases in between. Per the germline V gene, CDR1 is SGHRS and CDR2 is YFSETQ. CDR3 length: 15 amino acids.